One sample yielded the 21 T cell receptor beta chains listed below, sequenced in a study of cytomegalovirus exposure and HLA in healthy donors. The PCR made use of 60 Vbeta and 13 Jbeta primers. The repertoire was sequenced with immunoSEQ multiplex PCR; TCRdb's copy has only in-frame clones and lacks some. This sample yields 130,000 or so clones, of which about two thirds are seen a single time; less than 3% belongs to the top ten. The sequenced material came from PBMCs. These receptors were taken from a woman between 35 and 50 years old in good health and CMV-seronegative.

The chain combines TRBV2 with TRBJ2-7; D gene unclear. V was shortened by 7 bases and J by 1 base, with 8 bases between the two germline ends. The V gene's germline CDR1 is SNHLY and CDR2 FYNNEI. The CDR3 is made up of 12 amino acids. This chain's CDR3 is CASTSGSYEQYF. DNA for the CDR3: TGTGCCAGCACTTCGGGTTCCTACGAGCAGTACTTC.

This clone has only a few counts. The V and J genes are TRBV7-8 and TRBJ2-5; 8 nucleotides line up with TRBD1. The length of the CDR3 is 17 residues. Germline V lookup: CDR1 SGHVS, CDR2 FQNEAQ. V lost 4 bases to trimming and J lost 4 bases; unmatched junction nucleotides: 14. DNA for the CDR3: TGTGCCAGCAGCTCGACCCGGACAGGGTGGTGGGCAGAGACCCAGTACTTC. Translating it yields CASSSTRTGWWAETQYF. The whole variable domain, remainder taken from reference TRBV7-8 and TRBJ2-5, is GAGVSQSPRYKVAKRGQDVALRCDPISGHVSLFWYQQALGQGPEFLTYFQNEAQLDKSGLPSDRFFAERPEGSVSTLKIQRTQQEDSAVYLCASSSTRTGWWAETQYFGPGTRLLVL.

The chain recombines TRBV28 with TRBJ2-7, with TRBD1 identical over 10 bases. The CDR3 covers 15 residues. The ends lost 1 base at V and 5 bases at J; junction bases unmatched: 5. The germline V gene has CDR1 MDHEN and CDR2 SYDVKM. CDR3 nucleotide sequence: TGTGCCAGCAGTTTATTAGGGACAGGGGTCGACGAGCAGTACTTC. Translation: CASSLLGTGVDEQYF. Full variable domain (outside the CDR3, taken from reference TRBV28 and TRBJ2-7): DVKVTQSSRYLVKRTGEKVFLECVQDMDHENMFWYRQDPGLGLRLIYFSYDVKMKEKGDIPEGYSVSREKKERFSLILESASTNQTSMYLCASSLLGTGVDEQYFGPGTRLTVT.

The chain has TRBV30 and TRBJ2-7; D perhaps matches TRBD1 (5 bases). The germline V gene has CDR1 GTSNPN and CDR2 SVGIG (reference sequence). Trimming took off 0 bases at V and 5 bases at J, with 11 bases between the two ends. CDR3 length: 13 residues. The CDR3, as DNA: TGTGCCTGGAGTGTACAGGCTAGGGACGAGCAGTACTTC. Translating gives CAWSVQARDEQYF. The full variable domain, rest sourced from reference TRBV30 and TRBJ2-7, is SQTIHQWPATLVQPVGSPLSLECTVEGTSNPNLYWYRQAAGRGLQLLFYSVGIGQISSEVPQNLSASRPQDRQFILSSKKLLLSDSGFYLCAWSVQARDEQYFGPGTRLTVT.

CDR3 sequence: CASTYFGTGGEAFF. The CDR3 bases are TGTGCCAGTACCTATTTTGGGACAGGGGGTGAAGCTTTCTTT. The chain has TRBV19 and TRBJ1-1, with 11 bases aligning to TRBD1. Germline loops: CDR1 LNHDA, CDR2 SQIVND (reference sequence). Losses at the gene ends were 7 bases for V and 7 bases for J; bases not matched to a gene: 8. The CDR3 has 14 amino acids.

This clone has more than one count but fewer than ten. The CDR3 DNA follows: TGCGCCAGCAGCCAAGTGGTTACAGGGATGGGGTATGGCTACACCTTC. Protein product: CASSQVVTGMGYGYTF. The chain links TRBV4-1 to TRBJ1-2, with D tentatively TRBD1 (6 bases). Per the germline V gene, CDR1 is MGHRA and CDR2 is YSYEKL. Trimming took off 1 base at V and 5 bases at J, with 17 bases between the two ends. This CDR3 region has 16 residues.

The chain has TRBV5-1 and TRBJ2-7; D unresolved. Germline CDR1 reads SGHRS; CDR2 reads YFSETQ. This CDR3 comprises 14 residues. Between the trimmed V and J ends, which lost 4 bases and 0 bases, there was a span of 11 bases. The CDR3 reads CASSTSRSSYEQYF. The CDR3 DNA is TGCGCCAGCAGCACATCAAGGAGCTCCTACGAGCAGTACTTC.

This rearrangement joins TRBV18 to TRBJ1-5; D might be TRBD1 (5 bases). The length of the CDR3 is 15 residues. Trimming cost V 2 bases and J 3 bases, with 11 bases left between them. CDR1 KGHSH and CDR2 LQKENI come from the germline V gene. CDR3 amino acids: CASSPFRQTNQPQHF. CDR3 DNA: TGTGCCAGCTCACCATTCAGACAGACCAATCAGCCCCAGCATTTT. Looking up the rest from reference TRBV18 and TRBJ1-5 gives the full variable domain: NAGVMQNPRHLVRRRGQEARLRCSPMKGHSHVYWYRQLPEEGLKFMVYLQKENIIDESGMPKERFSAEFPKEGPSILRIQQVVRGDSAAYFCASSPFRQTNQPQHFGDGTRLSIL.

The CDR3 sequence is CASSVGGRERETQYF. As DNA, the CDR3 is TGTGCCAGCAGCGTAGGGGGTAGGGAGCGTGAGACCCAGTACTTC. This rearrangement joins TRBV9 to TRBJ2-5; D perhaps matches TRBD2 (5 bases). Germline assignment: CDR1 SGDLS and CDR2 YYNGEE. The CDR3 extends over 15 amino acids. V shed 0 bases and J shed 5 bases, with 14 bases lying between them.

This clone was detected only a few times. The CDR3 region is CASLLAGVHGYTF. The CDR3, as DNA: TGTGCCAGCTTACTGGCAGGGGTCCATGGCTACACCTTC. The rearrangement uses TRBV5-6 and TRBJ1-2, with D perhaps TRBD1 (6 bases). Germline V gene sequence: CDR1 SGHDT, CDR2 YYEEEE. Trimming removed 7 bases from V and 6 bases from J, with 16 bases in between. CDR3 size: 13 residues.

The chain has TRBV5-1 and TRBJ2-7, with 8 bases identical to TRBD1. With V trimmed by 3 bases and J by 4 bases, 6 bases remained unmatched. Germline V gene data show CDR1 as SGHRS and CDR2 as YFSETQ. The CDR3 is 14 residues long. The CDR3 bases are TGCGCCAGCAGCTCTCTCGGACAGGGATACGAGCAGTACTTC. This sequence encodes CASSSLGQGYEQYF.

The rearrangement links TRBV7-2 to TRBJ2-7, with 8 bases aligning to TRBD2. CDR3 size: 14 residues. The germline V gene encodes CDR1 SGHTA and CDR2 FQGNSA. Germline trimming cut 4 bases from V and 2 bases from J; bases unmatched to any gene: 4. DNA of the CDR3: TGTGCCAGCAGCTCGGGGGGGGGCCCCTACGAGCAGTACTTC. Amino acid sequence: CASSSGGGPYEQYF.

V usage is TRBV7-2 and J usage is TRBJ2-3, with 8 bases matching TRBD2. CDR3 length equals 18 residues. The J segment lost 5 bases and the V segment lost 5 bases, leaving 18 bases of the junction unmatched. The germline V gene has CDR1 SGHTA and CDR2 FQGNSA. CDR3 nucleotides: TGTGCCAGCAGCCCCATCGCCATTCCGGGGGGGCGGAGAGATACGCAGTATTTT. It codes for CASSPIAIPGGRRDTQYF.

V gene TRBV7-8 combines with J gene TRBJ2-5; D is unclear. CDR3 length: 13 amino acids. V lost 0 bases to trimming and J lost 4 bases, with 6 bases between them. Germline-derived CDR1 and CDR2 are SGHVS and FQNEAQ. This chain's CDR3 is CASSLALRETQYF. The CDR3 nucleotides read TGTGCCAGCAGCTTAGCTCTTAGAGAGACCCAGTACTTC.

The V call is TRBV30, the J call TRBJ2-3, with a possible D match to TRBD2 (6 bases). Trimming took 6 bases from V and 5 from J, leaving 18 bases between them. CDR3 length equals 14 residues. Germline CDR1 reads GTSNPN; CDR2 reads SVGIG (reference sequence). The CDR3 sequence is CACAIQGGGDTQYF. In nucleotides, the CDR3 is TGTGCCTGTGCTATTCAGGGAGGAGGAGATACGCAGTATTTT.

This clone turned up a few times. The chain carries TRBV18 and TRBJ2-1, with 8 bases identical to TRBD2. Germline trimming cut 6 bases from V and 4 bases from J; bases unmatched to any gene: 11. Germline V lookup: CDR1 KGHSH, CDR2 LQKENI. The CDR3 totals 16 residues. The CDR3 sequence: CASSPQSGGLYNEQFF. The CDR3 DNA sequence: TGTGCCAGCTCCCCTCAAAGCGGGGGCTTATACAATGAGCAGTTCTTC.

The rearrangement links TRBV4-1 to TRBJ2-2, with D possibly matching TRBD2 (6 bases). CDR3 size: 16 residues. Germline V gene lookup returns CDR1 MGHRA and CDR2 YSYEKL. V was pared by 1 base and J by 6 bases, with 15 bases between. The CDR3 DNA follows: TGCGCCAGCAGCCAAGCCCTCGCGGGAAGGGCCGGGGAGCTGTTTTTT. Protein product: CASSQALAGRAGELFF.

The rearrangement joins TRBV27 to TRBJ2-7; D may be TRBD1 (5 bases). The CDR3 sequence is 12 residues long. Germline values: CDR1 MNHEY, CDR2 SMNVEV (reference sequence). Trimming removed 4 bases from V and 7 bases from J, with 11 bases in between. The DNA of the CDR3 is TGTGCCAGCAGTTCAGGGTTGGGGGAGCAGTACTTC. It translates to CASSSGLGEQYF.

As DNA, the CDR3 is TGTGCCAGCAGCCGACAGGGGACGAACACTGAAGCTTTCTTT. Its protein product is CASSRQGTNTEAFF. V gene TRBV6-5 combines with J gene TRBJ1-1; 8 positions match TRBD1. The CDR3 is 14 residues long. V was clipped by 6 bases and J by 1 base; unmatched bases: 4. CDR1 MNHEY and CDR2 SVGAGI come from the germline V gene.

The sample holds a few counts of this clone. CDR3 in DNA: TGTGCCAGCAGTCCTTGGGGGACAGGGGTAAACTCTAACTATGGCTACACCTTC. Its translation: CASSPWGTGVNSNYGYTF. V gene TRBV2 combines with J gene TRBJ1-2, with 10 positions matching TRBD1. V shed 5 bases, J shed 0 bases, and the junction held 12 bases outside the gene matches. Germline assignment: CDR1 SNHLY and CDR2 FYNNEI. This CDR3 comprises 18 residues.

This chain joins TRBV5-1 and TRBJ1-2, with TRBD1 identical over 9 bases. The germline V gene has CDR1 SGHRS and CDR2 YFSETQ. The CDR3 loop spans 14 amino acids. The V gene end was trimmed by 4 bases and the J gene end by 3 bases; junction bases not matched to a gene: 4. The CDR3 DNA sequence: TGCGCCAGCAGCGTTACAGGGGGCGACTATGGCTACACCTTC. Its protein is CASSVTGGDYGYTF.